Listed here are 8 T cell receptor beta chains from one sample, sequenced in a study of chemoradiotherapy in HPV16-positive cancers (dated by TCRdb to between 2020 and 2023). To prepare the library, the immunoSEQ multiplex PCR assay was applied. In its TCRdb copy, this immuneACCESS table keeps in-frame sequences only and misses some clones. Where compared with another copy, unresolved V genes explain less than half of these, and the others have no known cause. The sample includes 25,000 to 30,000 clones, with 93% observed a single time. In total, the top ten clones hold over 15% of the sample. The sample consisted of blood, taken from a patient who underwent chemoradiotherapy. These receptors originate from a human donor with HPV-associated anogenital cancer.

The rearrangement uses TRBV7-6 and TRBJ2-7; D call uncertain. The CDR3 length is 12 residues. V was clipped by 1 base and J by 6 bases, with 7 bases between them. CDR1 and CDR2 from the germline V gene are SGHVS and FNYEAQ. The CDR3 is CASSLGVGEQYF. In nucleotides, the CDR3 is TGTGCCAGCAGCTTAGGAGTAGGCGAGCAGTACTTC.

The chain uses TRBV28 and TRBJ1-1, with a possible D match to TRBD1 (6 bases). CDR3 length: 17 residues. V gave up 1 base and J gave up 0 bases, with 15 bases separating them. Germline loops: CDR1 MDHEN, CDR2 SYDVKM. CDR3 in amino acids: CASSLYGQLVLNTEAFF. CDR3 nucleotides: TGTGCCAGCAGTTTATACGGACAGTTGGTTCTGAACACTGAAGCTTTCTTT.

V and J are TRBV29-1 and TRBJ2-1; the match to TRBD2 covers 15 bases. The length of the CDR3 is 19 residues. Germline lookup yields CDR1 SQVTM and CDR2 ANQGSEA. The J segment lost 8 bases and the V segment lost 5 bases, leaving 19 bases of the junction unmatched. The CDR3 sequence: CSVPQDRHGLAGGPDEQFF. The CDR3 bases are TGCAGCGTTCCCCAGGACAGGCATGGACTAGCGGGAGGGCCCGATGAGCAGTTCTTC.

The chain couples TRBV7-8 to TRBJ2-3; D is perhaps TRBD1 (5 bases). CDR3 size: 14 residues. The germline V gene encodes CDR1 SGHVS and CDR2 FQNEAQ. Deletions cut 2 bases from V and 4 bases from J, with 10 bases between. CDR3 residues: CASSLWGGPDTQYF. CDR3 bases: TGTGCCAGCAGCTTATGGGGCGGCCCAGATACGCAGTATTTT.

This clone showed up just once. The V call is TRBV19, the J call TRBJ2-2, with 10 bases fitting TRBD2. The ends lost 5 bases at V and 3 bases at J; junction bases unmatched: 9. Germline V CDR1 and CDR2: LNHDA, SQIVND (reference sequence). This CDR3 has 17 amino acids. The CDR3 sequence: CASSLGIAGGHTGELFF. The CDR3 DNA follows: TGTGCCAGTAGTCTCGGGATAGCGGGAGGTCACACCGGGGAGCTGTTTTTT.

The J gene is TRBJ2-7, the V gene TRBV15; D tentatively fits TRBD1 or TRBD2 (5 bases each). V was trimmed by 0 bases and J by 5 bases, leaving 17 bases between them. Germline lookup yields CDR1 LNHNV and CDR2 YYDKDF (reference sequence). This CDR3 contains 16 residues. The CDR3 reads CATSRDPREPKDEQYF. The CDR3 nucleotides read TGTGCCACCAGCAGAGATCCCAGGGAGCCTAAGGACGAGCAGTACTTC.

The CDR3 loop is CASGLKPGGLTEAFF. The CDR3 nucleotides are TGTGCTAGTGGTTTGAAACCAGGGGGTCTCACTGAAGCTTTCTTT. This sequence joins TRBV12-5 and TRBJ1-1; 7 nucleotides agree with TRBD1. With 2 bases clipped from V and 4 bases from J, the junction kept 7 bases outside the gene matches. The CDR3 has 15 amino acids. Germline CDR1 is LGHNT and CDR2 is FRNRAP. Using reference TRBV12-5 and TRBJ1-1 for the parts outside the CDR3, the full variable domain is DARVTQTPRHKVTEMGQEVTMRCQPILGHNTVFWYRQTMMQGLELLAYFRNRAPLDDSGMPKDRFSAEMPDATLATLKIQPSEPRDSAVYFCASGLKPGGLTEAFFGQGTRLTVV.

The rearrangement links TRBV7-2 to TRBJ2-3; weak D call: TRBD1 (5 bases). The CDR3 extends over 17 amino acids. The V end was cut by 1 base, the J end by 3 bases, with 17 bases between. The germline CDR1 and CDR2 sequences are SGHTA and FQGNSA. The CDR3 nucleotides are TGTGCCAGCAGCTTAGAGGGGCGGCAAAAGAGAACAGATACGCAGTATTTT. Its protein product is CASSLEGRQKRTDTQYF.